This TCR beta chain emerged from a study of tumor and adjacent non-tumor tissue in lung cancer. Whole-study context: Patients comprised 12 adenocarcinoma, 2 squamous cell carcinoma and 1 small cell lung cancer.

TCRbeta libraries were built with three rounds of nested PCR, modified from ARM-PCR. TCRdb reanalysed the multiplex PCR reads using MiXCR and keeps one entry per CDR3 protein. This sample carries tens of thousands of distinct CDR3 sequences, just under 60% of them seen once, and the ten largest clones take around 21%. The CDR3 is 16 residues long. Trimming stripped 0 bases from V and 3 bases from J, with 15 bases between. Germline V gene lookup returns CDR1 SGHKS and CDR2 YYEKEE (reference sequence). The template was RNA from unsorted bulk tissue. Regarding this clonotype: The antigen is not known. The conserved phenylalanine or tryptophan is not found at the CDR3 terminus, so this likely reflects a read error.

The study, taken as a whole, reports: Significantly higher TCR diversity was found in tumor than normal lung. Patients with more diverse tumor TCRs had worse survival.

Source material: lung tumor tissue. The TCR was taken from a man aged 50-59 years with non-small cell lung cancer. The gene calls are TRBV5-5 and TRBJ1-1, with D possibly matching TRBD1 (5 bases). Here the CDR3 DNA reads TGTGCCAGCAGCTTGGTGGGGGGTGGGTGGGACACTGAAGCTTTCATT. It translates to CASSLVGGGWDTEAFI.